This T cell receptor beta chain was retrieved from a study of OX40 agonist ivuxolimab in advanced cancers. Study as a whole: Patients undergoing dose escalation presented with hepatocellular carcinoma, melanoma, renal cell or head and neck cancer. Of the patients, three showed partial responses, one with hepatocellular carcinoma and two with cutaneous melanoma.

The protocol was immunoSEQ multiplex PCR, while the TCRdb copy is restricted to in-frame clones and leaves out a portion. The data show tens of thousands of clones, with 88% seen just once and under 1.1% held by the top ten. This clone was detected a few times. The material was CD4+ or CD8+ T cells sorted from blood, obtained in a trial of the OX40 agonist ivuxolimab. This receptor was identified in an adult with an advanced solid tumor such as melanoma, head and neck, liver or kidney cancer.

The DNA of the CDR3 is TGTGCCAGCAGCCGGCAGAGGGCCACCGGGGAGCTGTTTTTT. Translation: CASSRQRATGELFF. The V call is TRBV13, the J call TRBJ2-2, with D possibly matching TRBD2 (5 bases). This CDR3 region has 14 residues. Per germline, CDR1 PRHDT and CDR2 FYEKMQ (reference sequence). Trimming removed 5 bases at V and 4 bases at J, with 11 bases between.